Below are 18 T cell receptor beta chains sequenced from a single sample in a study of cytomegalovirus exposure and HLA in healthy donors. The primer mix had 60 Vbeta and 13 Jbeta primers. Measured with immunoSEQ multiplex PCR; TCRdb has only the in-frame clones, and not every one. This sample has approximately 93,000 clones; over 55% occur once, and the top ten carry about 5.5%. What was sequenced was PBMCs. These receptors were taken from a boy aged 5-17 years in good health and CMV-seropositive.

The sample holds a few counts of this clone. V is TRBV7-6 and J is TRBJ2-2, with 7 bases aligning to TRBD2. The V and J ends lost 5 bases and 6 bases, in that order; junction bases with no gene match: 6. The CDR3 loop spans 14 amino acids. Per the germline V gene, CDR1 is SGHVS and CDR2 is FNYEAQ. Here the CDR3 reads CASSPRLAPGELFF. The CDR3 nucleotides read TGTGCCAGCAGCCCTCGACTAGCCCCCGGGGAGCTGTTTTTT.

The chain recombines TRBV5-1 with TRBJ2-7; D might be TRBD2 (6 bases). CDR3 length equals 14 residues. The germline V gene has CDR1 SGHRS and CDR2 YFSETQ. Trimming pared 0 bases from V and 6 bases from J, leaving 13 bases between. This CDR3 reads CASSLDGGEGEQYF. CDR3 DNA sequence: TGCGCCAGCAGCTTGGACGGGGGAGAGGGCGAGCAGTACTTC.

The J gene is TRBJ2-3, the V gene TRBV25-1; 10 bases fit TRBD1. CDR1 and CDR2 from the germline V gene are MGHDK and SYGVNS. The CDR3 covers 15 residues. V gave up 5 bases and J gave up 5 bases; unmatched junction bases: 7. This CDR3 reads CASSIATGGIDTQYF. Here the CDR3 DNA reads TGTGCCAGCAGTATAGCGACAGGGGGCATAGATACGCAGTATTTT.

The chain carries TRBV5-1 and TRBJ2-3; 14 bases match TRBD2. The CDR3 contains 18 residues. The germline V gene encodes CDR1 SGHRS and CDR2 YFSETQ. J gave up 2 bases and V 4 bases, and 9 bases lay outside the gene matches. The CDR3 DNA reads as TGCGCCAGCAGCATGCGACTAGCGGGAGGGGTGAACACAGATACGCAGTATTTT. This gives the protein CASSMRLAGGVNTDTQYF.

The rearrangement uses TRBV9 and TRBJ1-2; D is unclear. This CDR3 contains 14 residues. CDR1 and CDR2 (germline): SGDLS, YYNGEE. V was clipped by 0 bases and J by 7 bases, with 13 bases between them. The CDR3, as DNA: TGTGCCAGCAGCGTAGGGGCGGGAGGGCTTGGCTACACCTTC. It codes for CASSVGAGGLGYTF.

The V and J genes are TRBV7-2 and TRBJ1-4, with 8 bases aligning to TRBD1. This CDR3 is 15 amino acids long. The V segment lost 5 bases and the J segment 6 bases; nucleotides outside the gene matches: 8. CDR1 and CDR2 (germline): SGHTA, FQGNSA. The CDR3 loop reads CASSRTRGQDEKLFF. The CDR3 DNA reads as TGTGCCAGCAGCCGAACCAGGGGGCAGGATGAAAAACTGTTTTTT.

This clone was detected only a few times. Within the sample, other DNA sequences also encode this same CDR3. CDR3 residues: CASSDRGYGYTF. The CDR3 region has the DNA TGTGCCAGCAGTGACAGGGGGTATGGCTACACCTTC. This chain uses TRBV6-1 with TRBJ1-2; TRBD1 agrees at 7 bases. Unmatched junction bases numbered 0, after V lost 3 bases and J lost 5 bases. The CDR3 is 12 amino acids. Germline CDR1 MNHNS, CDR2 SASEGT.

V is TRBV5-8 and J is TRBJ1-2; D not certain. Germline loops: CDR1 SGHTS, CDR2 YDEGEE. Between the trimmed V and J ends, which lost 0 bases and 7 bases, there was a span of 13 bases. The CDR3 has 14 amino acids. The CDR3, as DNA: TGTGCCAGCAGCTTGGGGACTCTGACGGGTGGCTACACCTTC. Amino acid sequence: CASSLGTLTGGYTF.

CDR3 sequence reads: CASSQLAGGAHEQFF. The CDR3 DNA is TGTGCCAGCAGTCAACTAGCGGGAGGGGCACATGAGCAGTTCTTC. The chain has TRBV6-1 and TRBJ2-1; 13 nucleotides align to TRBD2. This CDR3 contains 15 residues. The germline gives CDR1 MNHNS, CDR2 SASEGT. Unmatched junction bases numbered 6, after V lost 5 bases and J lost 8 bases.

The chain uses TRBV6-1 and TRBJ1-6; tentatively, D is TRBD1 (5 bases). V lost 4 bases, J lost 10 bases, and 14 bases lay in between. CDR1 and CDR2 from the germline V gene are MNHNS and SASEGT. This CDR3 has 14 amino acids. The CDR3 region is CASSGGGGRSPLHF. The CDR3 nucleotides are TGTGCCAGCAGTGGGGGCGGGGGAAGATCACCCCTCCACTTT.

V is TRBV30 and J is TRBJ1-1; TRBD1 might be the D (6 bases). Germline CDR1 reads GTSNPN; CDR2 reads SVGIG (reference sequence). This CDR3 is 15 amino acids long. V was pared by 0 bases and J by 4 bases, with 15 bases between. The CDR3 sequence: CAWSVSTTGFTEAFF. In nucleotides, the CDR3 is TGTGCCTGGAGTGTCTCCACCACAGGGTTCACTGAAGCTTTCTTT.

This clone was counted a few times. This chain connects TRBV4-1 to TRBJ1-1; D is undetermined. V dropped 7 bases and J dropped 3 bases, with 15 bases sitting between them. The CDR3 has 14 amino acids. Germline-derived CDR1 and CDR2 are MGHRA and YSYEKL. The CDR3 DNA sequence: TGCGCCAGCAAGGGTCCCCTGAGGGACACTGAAGCTTTCTTT. This encodes CASKGPLRDTEAFF.

Comment on this clone: A read error may account for a junction end that differs from germline. The rearrangement joins TRBV30 to TRBJ1-6; D gene ambiguous. Germline loops: CDR1 GTSNPN, CDR2 SVGIG (reference sequence). This CDR3 contains 8 residues. The CDR3 region is CAWSAQRF. The DNA for the CDR3 is TGTGCCTGGAGTGCACAACGCTTT.

The chain links TRBV29-1 to TRBJ1-1, with D unclear. The length of the CDR3 is 13 residues. V was shortened by 3 bases and J by 4 bases, with 12 bases between the two germline ends. CDR1 and CDR2 (germline): SQVTM, ANQGSEA. CDR3 amino acids: CSVEVGPGTEAFF. As DNA, the CDR3 is TGCAGCGTTGAGGTTGGCCCGGGCACTGAAGCTTTCTTT.

This clone was picked up a small number of times. The genes are TRBV19 and TRBJ1-1; D is perhaps TRBD1 (6 bases). Per the germline V gene, CDR1 is LNHDA and CDR2 is SQIVND (reference sequence). V lost 4 bases and J lost 5, with 14 bases in between. There are 14 residues in the CDR3. CDR3 coding DNA: TGTGCCAGTAGTACGAAAAGCGGGACAACTGAAGCTTTCTTT. This translates into CASSTKSGTTEAFF.

This rearrangement joins TRBV6-1 to TRBJ1-2; D gene unclear. The germline V gene encodes CDR1 MNHNS and CDR2 SASEGT. V was trimmed by 2 bases and J by 1 base, leaving 11 bases between them. The CDR3 sequence is 15 residues long. The CDR3 reads CASSEPRGDNYGYTF. The CDR3 nucleotides read TGTGCCAGCAGTGAACCCCGGGGAGATAACTATGGCTACACCTTC.

This CDR3 is CASSPTGGVGNTIYF. The CDR3 DNA sequence: TGTGCCAGCAGCCCCACCGGGGGTGTGGGAAACACCATATATTTT. This chain joins TRBV5-5 and TRBJ1-3; D is possibly TRBD1 (5 bases). Germline CDR1 is SGHKS and CDR2 is YYEKEE (reference sequence). The CDR3 is 15 amino acids. With 4 bases removed from V and 4 bases from J, the gap between germline ends came to 15 bases. Looking up the rest from reference TRBV5-5 and TRBJ1-3 gives the full variable domain: DAGVTQSPTHLIKTRGQQVTLRCSPISGHKSVSWYQQVLGQGPQFIFQYYEKEERGRGNFPDRFSARQFPNYSSELNVNALLLGDSALYLCASSPTGGVGNTIYFGEGSWLTVV.

This chain links TRBV27 with TRBJ1-4, with TRBD1 matching 10 bases. This CDR3 comprises 18 residues. Germline CDR1 is MNHEY and CDR2 is SMNVEV (reference sequence). Trimming cost V 3 bases and J 5 bases; bases outside gene matches: 12. The CDR3 bases are TGTGCCAGCAGTTTGAAACAGACAGGGGGCTCGTCCAATGAAAAACTGTTTTTT. This gives the protein CASSLKQTGGSSNEKLFF.